This paragraph reports one T cell receptor beta chain. Its antigen is still unknown. A second about 7 to 12 cycle PCR used barcoded and J-beta primers. TCRdb re-derived calls from the 5' RACE reads in MiXCR, one entry per CDR3 protein. Of about 770,000 distinct CDR3 sequences listed, approximately 44% are singletons. These data originate in a study of blood T cells in healthy people across ages. Study outcomes and limitations: Possibly, changes in expanded clonotypes were confounded because donor CMV status was unknown.

The specimen was blood. This clonotype originated in a man aged 60-69 years in good health.

CDR3: CASSRRGGMNTEAFF. The DNA of the CDR3 is TGCGCCAGCAGCCGCAGGGGCGGTATGAACACTGAAGCTTTCTTT. The chain is built from TRBV5-1 and TRBJ1-1, with a weak D call TRBD1 (6 bases). Trimming shortened V by 4 bases and J by 0 bases, and 13 bases separated the two germline ends. The CDR3 loop spans 15 amino acids. The germline V gene has CDR1 SGHRS and CDR2 YFSETQ.